The clone carrying this T cell receptor (beta chain) was counted many times. This entry comes from a study of T cells after yellow fever vaccination. This CDR3 comprises 15 residues. Trimming cost V 1 base and J 4 bases; bases outside gene matches: 4. The germline CDR1 and CDR2 sequences are SGHRS and YFSETQ. One entry per CDR3 protein results from TCRdb running MiXCR on the 5' RACE reads. The sample holds about 27,000 distinct CDR3 sequences, approximately 4.8% seen once. The TCR originated in a man aged 18 to 29 who received the YFV17D yellow fever vaccine. The sample consisted of PBMCs, either bulk or a sorted T-cell subset (CD4+, CD8+, memory, or dextramer-sorted; not recorded which), taken on the day of the yellow fever booster vaccination. The genes are TRBV5-1 and TRBJ2-3, with 9 bases lining up with TRBD2. The CDR3 protein is CASSLPSGEADTQYF. The DNA of the CDR3 is TGCGCCAGCAGCTTGCCTAGCGGGGAGGCAGATACGCAGTATTTT.